Listed below are T cell receptor beta chains from one sample, sequenced in a study of T cells in Graves' hyperthyroidism and ophthalmopathy. TCRdb independently ran MiXCR on the multiplex PCR reads; one entry per CDR3 protein. The table has more than 500,000 distinct CDR3 sequences, about 15% seen once; the top ten hold approximately 13%. The sample consisted of blood. All receptors come from a woman between 40 and 50 years old with Graves' hyperthyroidism. Both conserved end residues are part of each CDR3. A D gene is named only where the DNA matches it firmly. Size tells how often a clone was seen (once, few, many) or the class of an expanded clone, and some rows leave it out.

V	size	D	J	DNA	CDR3
TRBV7-2	many	NA	TRBJ2-7	TGTGCCAGCAGCTTGGGCGGCGGTTATAATGAGCAGTACTTC	CASSLGGGYNEQYF
TRBV5-4	NA	NA	TRBJ2-7	TGTGCCAGCAGCCCTTCCCCCATGGGCCATAGACGACAGGAACACTCCTACGAGCAGTACTTC	CASSPSPMGHRRQEHSYEQYF
TRBV18	many	NA	TRBJ1-4	TGTGCCAGCTCAGAAGGGACGGCTAATGAAAAACTGTTTTTT	CASSEGTANEKLFF
TRBV4-1	few	NA	TRBJ1-2	TGCGCCAGCAGCCAAGACGCGACGCCAATAGCCCGGGGCTACACCTTC	CASSQDATPIARGYTF
TRBV20-1	NA	TRBD2	TRBJ2-3	TGCAGTGCTCGGACTAGCCTGGGCACAGATACGCAGTATTTT	CSARTSLGTDTQYF
TRBV12-3/TRBV12-4	many	NA	TRBJ2-7	TGTGCCAGCAGCACAAACCGGGACGGAACCTCCTACGAGCAGTACTTC	CASSTNRDGTSYEQYF
TRBV5-1	NA	TRBD2	TRBJ2-5	TGCGCCAGCAGCCAAAAACAAGGGCTAGCGGCAGAGACCCAGTACTTC	CASSQKQGLAAETQYF
TRBV2	many	TRBD2	TRBJ2-2	TGTGCCAGTACCCAAACCCTCGGACTAGCGGGAGGGAGAATGACCGGGGAGCTGTTTTTT	CASTQTLGLAGGRMTGELFF
TRBV18	many	NA	TRBJ2-5	TGTGCCAGCTCACCAAGGACACTGAGGGGCCAAGAGACCCAGTACTTC	CASSPRTLRGQETQYF
TRBV29-1	many	NA	TRBJ2-3	TGCAGCGTTGTTCTGGCGACTAGCACAGATACGCAGTATTTT	CSVVLATSTDTQYF
TRBV28	NA	TRBD2	TRBJ2-1	TGTGCCAGCAGTTTGACTAGCATAGTGAGTGATGAGCAGTTCTTC	CASSLTSIVSDEQFF
TRBV9	many	NA	TRBJ2-7	TGTGCCAGCAGCGGCACAGCCACCTACGAGCAGTACTTC	CASSGTATYEQYF
TRBV7-9	NA	NA	TRBJ2-1	TGTGCCAGCAGCTTGTCGACCCCGGGCCACAATGAGCAGTTCTTC	CASSLSTPGHNEQFF